The source of this T cell receptor (beta chain) is a study of cytomegalovirus exposure and HLA in healthy donors. Regarding the study as a whole: A later analysis showed TCR association rates differing by HLA locus, peaking at DRB1 and lowest at HLA-C.

CDR1 and CDR2 from the germline V gene are SGHDT and YYEEEE. The CDR3 contains 14 residues. With 2 bases clipped from V and 2 bases from J, the junction kept 3 bases outside the gene matches. On this clone itself: As yet, its antigen is unknown.

PCR amplification relied on 60 Vbeta primers (plus 13 Jbeta primers). Profiling relied on immunoSEQ multiplex PCR, and the TCRdb table lists in-frame clones only, not all of them. Found here are 140,000 to 150,000 clones, around three quarters of them singletons; the top ten hold approximately 2.3%. This sequence originates from a woman between 55 and 75 years old in good health and CMV-seropositive. Specimen: PBMCs. The genes are TRBV5-6 and TRBJ2-7, with 8 bases that match TRBD2. This CDR3 is CASSLAGDTYEQYF. For the CDR3, the DNA is TGTGCCAGCAGCTTAGCGGGGGATACCTACGAGCAGTACTTC.